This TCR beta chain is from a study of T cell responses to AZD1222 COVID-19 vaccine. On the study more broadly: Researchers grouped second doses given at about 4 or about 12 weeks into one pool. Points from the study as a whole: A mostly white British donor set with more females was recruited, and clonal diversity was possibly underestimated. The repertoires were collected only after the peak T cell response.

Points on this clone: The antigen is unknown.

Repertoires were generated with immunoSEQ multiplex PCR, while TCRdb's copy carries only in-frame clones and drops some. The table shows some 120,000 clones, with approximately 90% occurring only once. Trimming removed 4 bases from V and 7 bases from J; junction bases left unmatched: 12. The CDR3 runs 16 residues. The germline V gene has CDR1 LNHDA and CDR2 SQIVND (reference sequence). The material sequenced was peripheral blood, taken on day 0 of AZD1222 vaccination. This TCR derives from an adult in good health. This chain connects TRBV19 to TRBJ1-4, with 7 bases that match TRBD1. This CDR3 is CASSTSLQGTGEKLFF. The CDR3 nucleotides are TGTGCCAGTAGTACCTCATTACAGGGGACTGGTGAAAAACTGTTTTTT.